A selection of T cell receptor beta chains follows, all from one sample in a study of blood T cell repertoires in COVID-19. The repertoire was sequenced with immunoSEQ multiplex PCR; TCRdb's copy has only in-frame clones and lacks some. Of a few hundred thousand clones in the sample, just under 85% were seen once. The sequencing sample was made of PBMCs or T cells enriched from blood (not recorded which). Source of these receptors: a man aged 40-50 years who had recovered from COVID-19. The CDR3 runs from the conserved cysteine through the conserved F or W. The D gene is left open where the match is weak. Rows may omit the clone size; those that give it use once, few, many or a size class.

J: TRBJ2-1
D: TRBD2
size: -
V: TRBV10-3
DNA: TGTGCCATCAGTGAGAGTGCTAGCGGGGGGTCGGGTGAGCAGTTCTTC
CDR3: CAISESASGGSGEQFF

J: TRBJ2-2
D: -
size: -
V: TRBV24-1
DNA: TGTGCCACCAGTGATTTTCACAGGACGAACACCGGGGAGCTGTTTTTT
CDR3: CATSDFHRTNTGELFF

J: TRBJ2-1
D: TRBD2
size: -
V: TRBV9
DNA: TGTGCCAGCAGCGGAGCGGGAGCTTCCTACAATGAGCAGTTCTTC
CDR3: CASSGAGASYNEQFF

J: TRBJ1-2
D: -
size: -
V: TRBV29-1
DNA: TGCAGCGTTGGTCGGGACTCCTCAGGGGGCTACACCTTC
CDR3: CSVGRDSSGGYTF

J: TRBJ1-5
D: TRBD1
size: -
V: TRBV2
DNA: TGTGCCAGCAGTGGAACAGGGGGCAGCCAGCCCCAGCATTTT
CDR3: CASSGTGGSQPQHF

J: TRBJ2-2
D: -
size: -
V: TRBV7-3
DNA: TGTGCCAGCAGCTTAGGAGGGACCTGGGGGGCCGGGGAGCTGTTTTTT
CDR3: CASSLGGTWGAGELFF

J: TRBJ2-1
D: TRBD1
size: -
V: TRBV5-6
DNA: TGTGCCAGCAGCTTGACAGGGGCTTCCCTCTACAATGAGCAGTTCTTC
CDR3: CASSLTGASLYNEQFF

J: TRBJ1-2
D: -
size: -
V: TRBV29-1
DNA: TGCAGCGTTGACGGTTTCGGCTACACCTTC
CDR3: CSVDGFGYTF

J: TRBJ2-7
D: -
size: -
V: TRBV5-1
DNA: TGCGCCAGCAGCAGGGGGGGTGGCTACGAGCAGTACTTC
CDR3: CASSRGGGYEQYF

J: TRBJ2-3
D: TRBD2
size: -
V: TRBV5-4
DNA: TGTGCCAGCGCAAAAAGGGCGGGGGGCACAGATACGCAGTATTTT
CDR3: CASAKRAGGTDTQYF

J: TRBJ2-2
D: -
size: once
V: TRBV4-2
DNA: TGTGCCAGCAGCCAAGATAGCCCCGGGGAGCTGTTTTTT
CDR3: CASSQDSPGELFF

J: TRBJ1-1
D: -
size: -
V: TRBV19
DNA: TGTGCCAGTAGCTTATATAGCAGGGGCACTGAAGCTTTCTTT
CDR3: CASSLYSRGTEAFF

J: TRBJ1-5
D: -
size: few
V: TRBV28
DNA: TGTGCCAGCACTCTCCGGGGTCAGCCCCAGCATTTT
CDR3: CASTLRGQPQHF

J: TRBJ1-2
D: TRBD1
size: -
V: TRBV20-1
DNA: TGCAGTGCTAGGACAGGGGCTGGCTACACCTTC
CDR3: CSARTGAGYTF

J: TRBJ2-1
D: TRBD2
size: -
V: TRBV29-1
DNA: TGCAGCGTTGTTACTAGCGGGGGGGCCTATGAGCAGTTCTTC
CDR3: CSVVTSGGAYEQFF

J: TRBJ1-4
D: -
size: -
V: TRBV28
DNA: TGTGCCAGCAGCCCTGGGACTGGTGTTGTAAAACTGTTTTTT
CDR3: CASSPGTGVVKLFF

J: TRBJ2-3
D: -
size: -
V: TRBV15
DNA: TGTGCCACCAGCACCCAAAGGGGTACAGTCACAGATACGCAGTATTTT
CDR3: CATSTQRGTVTDTQYF

J: TRBJ2-7
D: TRBD1
size: -
V: TRBV2
DNA: TGTGCCAGCAGCCCCGGGACAGGGGGGGATTACGAGCAGTACTTC
CDR3: CASSPGTGGDYEQYF

J: TRBJ1-6
D: TRBD1
size: -
V: TRBV5-1
DNA: TGCGCCAGCAGCTTGGCCGGACAGGGTGGTTCACCCCTCCACTTT
CDR3: CASSLAGQGGSPLHF

J: TRBJ1-1
D: -
size: -
V: TRBV5-1
DNA: TGCGCCAGTGGGAGTGGAACAATGAACACTGAAGCTTTCTTT
CDR3: CASGSGTMNTEAFF

J: TRBJ2-4
D: -
size: few
V: TRBV5-4
DNA: TGTGCCAGCAGCTTACCAGGGAACATTCAGTACTTC
CDR3: CASSLPGNIQYF

J: TRBJ2-1
D: TRBD2
size: -
V: TRBV29-1
DNA: TGCAGCGTCGCGGGGGAGGACTCCCCGACCAATGAGCAGTTCTTC
CDR3: CSVAGEDSPTNEQFF

J: TRBJ1-2
D: -
size: -
V: TRBV12-3/TRBV12-4
DNA: TGTGCCAGCAGTTTAGAGACAGACTATGGCTACACCTTC
CDR3: CASSLETDYGYTF

J: TRBJ2-7
D: TRBD1
size: -
V: TRBV3-1/TRBV3-2
DNA: TGTGCCAGCAGCCTTATGACAGGGTACGACGAGCAGTACTTC
CDR3: CASSLMTGYDEQYF

J: TRBJ1-5
D: -
size: -
V: TRBV18
DNA: TGTGCCAGCTCAAGCGGGGTCAATCAGCCCCAGCATTTT
CDR3: CASSSGVNQPQHF

J: TRBJ2-2
D: TRBD1
size: few
V: TRBV28
DNA: TGTGCCAGCAGGCAAACAGGGGCGCCACTTTCCCTAAACACCGGGGAGCTGTTTTTT
CDR3: CASRQTGAPLSLNTGELFF

J: TRBJ2-1
D: TRBD2
size: -
V: TRBV5-1
DNA: TGCGCCAGCAGCTTGGGAACTAGCGGGGGGGCCCTTGGATTGAATGAGCAGTTCTTC
CDR3: CASSLGTSGGALGLNEQFF

J: TRBJ2-2
D: TRBD2
size: few
V: TRBV5-4
DNA: TGTGCCAGCGGGTACCTAGCGGGGGGGCGTTCCGGGGAGCTGTTTTTT
CDR3: CASGYLAGGRSGELFF

J: TRBJ2-2
D: TRBD2
size: many
V: TRBV4-3
DNA: TGCGCCAGCAGCCCCTGGACTAGCGGCACCGGGGAGCTGTTTTTT
CDR3: CASSPWTSGTGELFF

J: TRBJ1-6
D: TRBD1
size: -
V: TRBV5-1
DNA: TGCGCCAGCAGCCTTAGCGTGGACAGGGAGTATTCACCCCTCCACTTT
CDR3: CASSLSVDREYSPLHF

J: TRBJ1-2
D: -
size: -
V: TRBV12-2
DNA: TGTGCAAGTCGCCCCGACAGGGAGGATGGCTACACCTTC
CDR3: CASRPDREDGYTF

J: TRBJ2-7
D: -
size: once
V: TRBV20-1
DNA: TGCAGTGCTCCATCCTCCTACGAGCAGTACTTC
CDR3: CSAPSSYEQYF

J: TRBJ2-7
D: -
size: -
V: TRBV10-3
DNA: TGTGCCATCAGTGCGCCGGGGAGCTCCTACGAGCAGTACTTC
CDR3: CAISAPGSSYEQYF

J: TRBJ1-1
D: -
size: -
V: TRBV12-5
DNA: TGTGCTAGTGGAAACCAGGGGAACACTGAAGCTTTCTTT
CDR3: CASGNQGNTEAFF

J: TRBJ1-4
D: TRBD1
size: -
V: TRBV7-2
DNA: TGTGCCAGCAGCCAATTAGGACAGGCGGTTCATGAAAAACTGTTTTTT
CDR3: CASSQLGQAVHEKLFF

J: TRBJ1-1
D: TRBD1
size: -
V: TRBV7-2
DNA: TGTGCCAGCAGCGGATACAGGGGGCGCAGGACTGAAGCTTTCTTT
CDR3: CASSGYRGRRTEAFF

J: TRBJ2-1
D: TRBD1
size: -
V: TRBV5-1
DNA: TGCGCCAGCAGCTTACAAGACCGGGACAGCAATGAGCAGTTCTTC
CDR3: CASSLQDRDSNEQFF

J: TRBJ2-2
D: TRBD1
size: -
V: TRBV25-1
DNA: TGTGCCAGCACATGGACAGGGGGGCGCACCGGGGAGCTGTTTTTT
CDR3: CASTWTGGRTGELFF

J: TRBJ1-3
D: -
size: -
V: TRBV5-6
DNA: TGTGCCAGCAGCTTGAGGCAGGCTCTCTCTGGAAACACCATATATTTT
CDR3: CASSLRQALSGNTIYF

J: TRBJ2-1
D: -
size: few
V: TRBV12-3/TRBV12-4
DNA: TGTGCCAGCAGTTTATCCACTCTGTATGAGCAGTTCTTC
CDR3: CASSLSTLYEQFF

J: TRBJ1-5
D: -
size: -
V: TRBV9
DNA: TGTGCCAGCAGCTCCGATGGGGGCCAGGCCCAGCATTTT
CDR3: CASSSDGGQAQHF

J: TRBJ2-3
D: -
size: -
V: TRBV7-3
DNA: TGTGCCAGCAGCTTACTGGGCACCCTCAACACAGATACGCAGTATTTT
CDR3: CASSLLGTLNTDTQYF

J: TRBJ2-1
D: -
size: -
V: TRBV19
DNA: TGTGCCAGTAGTAGCGGGAACTACAATGAGCAGTTCTTC
CDR3: CASSSGNYNEQFF

J: TRBJ2-5
D: TRBD1
size: -
V: TRBV5-1
DNA: TGCGCCAGCAGCCACGGGACAGCCCAAGAGACCCAGTACTTC
CDR3: CASSHGTAQETQYF

J: TRBJ2-1
D: TRBD2
size: -
V: TRBV11-2
DNA: TGTGCCAGCAGCCCCGAAGGAGGACTAGCGGGAACTAATGAGCAGTTCTTC
CDR3: CASSPEGGLAGTNEQFF

J: TRBJ2-7
D: -
size: -
V: TRBV5-6
DNA: TGTGCCAGCAGCTTGGGTTATGGGGCCGCCTACGAGCAGTACTTC
CDR3: CASSLGYGAAYEQYF

J: TRBJ2-6
D: TRBD1
size: -
V: TRBV20-1
DNA: TGCAGTGCTAGTCCCCAGCAGGGGGTCTCTGGGGCCAACGTCCTGACTTTC
CDR3: CSASPQQGVSGANVLTF

J: TRBJ2-1
D: -
size: once
V: TRBV7-3
DNA: TGTGCCAGCAGCTTAACGGTAGGCCAGGGGCCCTACAATGAGCAGTTCTTC
CDR3: CASSLTVGQGPYNEQFF

J: TRBJ2-1
D: TRBD2
size: -
V: TRBV28
DNA: TGTGCCAGCAGACTAGCGGGGGGGCGGTACAATGAGCAGTTCTTC
CDR3: CASRLAGGRYNEQFF

J: TRBJ2-7
D: TRBD1
size: -
V: TRBV19
DNA: TGTGCCAGTAGTAACCAGGGGGCCTACGAGCAGTACTTC
CDR3: CASSNQGAYEQYF

J: TRBJ2-1
D: -
size: -
V: TRBV7-8
DNA: TGTGCCAGCAGCTTAGACTACTCCTACAATGAGCAGTTCTTC
CDR3: CASSLDYSYNEQFF

J: TRBJ1-2
D: TRBD1
size: -
V: TRBV28
DNA: TGTGCCAGCACCGCGGGGACAGACTATGGCTACACCTTC
CDR3: CASTAGTDYGYTF

J: TRBJ2-7
D: TRBD1
size: once
V: TRBV30
DNA: TGTGCCTGGAAGGGACAGTCCTACGAGCAGTACTTC
CDR3: CAWKGQSYEQYF

J: TRBJ2-3
D: TRBD2
size: -
V: TRBV24-1
DNA: TGTGCCACCAGTGATTTGGGGACTAGCGGGAGTTTCCACACAGATACGCAGTATTTT
CDR3: CATSDLGTSGSFHTDTQYF

J: TRBJ1-2
D: -
size: -
V: TRBV7-3
DNA: TGTGCCAGCAGCCCCGGGGGTGCTAACTATGGCTACACCTTC
CDR3: CASSPGGANYGYTF

J: TRBJ1-1
D: -
size: -
V: TRBV5-4
DNA: TGTGCCAGCAGCCCCACGCGGGGCATGAACACTGAAGCTTTCTTT
CDR3: CASSPTRGMNTEAFF